These 4 T cell receptor beta chains originate from one sample sequenced in a study of T cell clonotyping in hematopoietic cell transplantation. This table comes from immunoSEQ multiplex PCR, and its TCRdb copy is limited to in-frame clones, with some not included. The data hold about 7,700 clones, with about 95% observed a single time. The starting material was peripheral blood mononuclear cells, obtained 30 days after allogeneic stem cell transplant. The receptor set was obtained from a male patient aged 55 to 69 who had an allogeneic stem cell transplant from an unrelated donor, so T cells may come from the graft donor. Some clones in this sample may be carry-over from other donors' samples.

J is TRBJ1-2 and V is TRBV7-9, with D possibly matching TRBD1 (5 bases). Per germline, CDR1 SEHNR and CDR2 FQNEAQ (reference sequence). Trimming shortened V by 5 bases and J by 5 bases, and 15 bases separated the two germline ends. This CDR3 contains 14 residues. The chain's CDR3 is CASSPPDTAYGYTF. CDR3 bases: TGTGCCAGCAGCCCCCCGGACACGGCATATGGCTACACCTTC.

The gene calls are TRBV4-2 and TRBJ2-7; 15 positions agree with TRBD2. Germline assignment: CDR1 LGHNA and CDR2 YNFKEQ. This CDR3 contains 17 residues. The V segment lost 1 base and the J segment 7 bases; nucleotides outside the gene matches: 8. CDR3 sequence reads: CASSQGISGLAGGEQYF. CDR3 DNA sequence: TGTGCCAGCAGCCAAGGGATATCGGGACTAGCGGGAGGAGAGCAGTACTTC.

V and J are TRBV5-4 and TRBJ1-2; D is unresolved. The CDR3 spans 13 residues. The germline CDR1 and CDR2 sequences are SGHNT and YYREEE (reference sequence). The germline V and J ends were trimmed by 3 bases and 2 bases, with 8 bases remaining between them. CDR3 coding DNA: TGTGCCAGCAGCTGGGCAGTCAACTATGGCTACACCTTC. It translates to CASSWAVNYGYTF.

V usage is TRBV11-2 and J usage is TRBJ2-4, with 8 bases matching TRBD2. J was trimmed by 0 bases and V by 0 bases; bases with no gene match: 13. This CDR3 contains 20 residues. Per the germline V gene, CDR1 is SGHAT and CDR2 is FQNNGV. The CDR3 protein is CASSLEFPAGVGLAKNIQYF. For the CDR3, the DNA is TGTGCCAGCAGCTTAGAGTTTCCAGCGGGAGTGGGCCTAGCCAAAAACATTCAGTACTTC. Variable domain in full (rest from reference TRBV11-2 and TRBJ2-4): EAGVAQSPRYKIIEKRQSVAFWCNPISGHATLYWYQQILGQGPKLLIQFQNNGVVDDSQLPKDRFSAERLKGVDSTLKIQPAKLEDSAVYLCASSLEFPAGVGLAKNIQYFGAGTRLSVL.